This T cell receptor (beta chain) derives from a study of control samples from healthy donors and cancer patients. Germline lookup yields CDR1 LGHNA and CDR2 YNFKEQ. Trimming shortened V by 0 bases and J by 10 bases, and 22 bases separated the two germline ends. The CDR3 loop spans 17 amino acids. This table comes from immunoSEQ multiplex PCR, and its TCRdb copy is limited to in-frame clones, with some not included. The sample includes about 140,000 clones, 85% to 95% of them seen just once. This clone came up a few times. Sequencing used blood. The rearrangement uses TRBV4-2 and TRBJ2-1, with D tentatively TRBD2 (7 bases). This clonotype was sampled from a man aged 35 to 55 in good health. DNA for the CDR3: TGTGCCAGCAGCCAAGATCTGCGGGTTTCGGGGGGCAGCGAGCAGTTCTTC. This translates into CASSQDLRVSGGSEQFF.